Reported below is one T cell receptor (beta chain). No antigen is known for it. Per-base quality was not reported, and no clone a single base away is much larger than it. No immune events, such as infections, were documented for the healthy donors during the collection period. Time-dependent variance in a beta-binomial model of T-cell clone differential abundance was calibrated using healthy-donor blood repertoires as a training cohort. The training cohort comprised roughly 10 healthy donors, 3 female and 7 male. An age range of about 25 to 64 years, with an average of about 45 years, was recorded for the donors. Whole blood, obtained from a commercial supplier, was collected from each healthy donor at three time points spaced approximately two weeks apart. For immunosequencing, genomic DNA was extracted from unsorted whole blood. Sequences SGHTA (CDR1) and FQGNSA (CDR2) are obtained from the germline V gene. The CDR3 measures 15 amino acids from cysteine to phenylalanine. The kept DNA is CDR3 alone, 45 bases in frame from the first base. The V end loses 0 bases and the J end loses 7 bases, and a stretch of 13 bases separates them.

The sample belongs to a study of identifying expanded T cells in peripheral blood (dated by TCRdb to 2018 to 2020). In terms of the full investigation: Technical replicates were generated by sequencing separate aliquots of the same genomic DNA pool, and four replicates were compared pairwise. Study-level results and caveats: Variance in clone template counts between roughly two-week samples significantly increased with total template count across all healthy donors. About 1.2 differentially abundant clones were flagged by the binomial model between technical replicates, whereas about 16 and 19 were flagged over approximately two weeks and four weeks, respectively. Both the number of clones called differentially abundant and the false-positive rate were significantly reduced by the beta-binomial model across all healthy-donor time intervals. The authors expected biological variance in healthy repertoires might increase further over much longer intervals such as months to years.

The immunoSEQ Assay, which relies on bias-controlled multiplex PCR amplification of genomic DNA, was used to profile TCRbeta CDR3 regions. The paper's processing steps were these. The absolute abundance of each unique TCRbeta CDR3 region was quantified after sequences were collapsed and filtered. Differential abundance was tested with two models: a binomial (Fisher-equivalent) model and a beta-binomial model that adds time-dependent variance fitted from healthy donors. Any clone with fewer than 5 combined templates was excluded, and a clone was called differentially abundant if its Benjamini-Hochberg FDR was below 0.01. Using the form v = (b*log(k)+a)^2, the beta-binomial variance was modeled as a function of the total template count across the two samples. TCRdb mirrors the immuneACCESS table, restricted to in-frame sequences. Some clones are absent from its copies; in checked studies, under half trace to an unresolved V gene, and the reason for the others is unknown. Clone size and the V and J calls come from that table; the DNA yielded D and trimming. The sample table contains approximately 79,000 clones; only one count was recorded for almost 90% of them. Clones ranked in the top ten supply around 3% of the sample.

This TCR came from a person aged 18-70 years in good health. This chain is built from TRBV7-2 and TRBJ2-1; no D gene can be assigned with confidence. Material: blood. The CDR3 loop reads CASSLARPPLNEQFF. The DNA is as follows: TGTGCCAGCAGCTTAGCCCGCCCCCCTTTAAATGAGCAGTTCTTC.